What follows are 12 T cell receptor beta chains derived from one specimen sequenced in a study of regulatory T cells in long-lasting Graves disease. To make TCR beta libraries, researchers used iRepertoire HTBI primers and Arm-PCR of CDR3 regions. TCRdb re-derived calls from the multiplex PCR reads in MiXCR, one entry per CDR3 protein. This table has 450,000 to 700,000 distinct CDR3 sequences, 13% appearing once. Time point denoted: newly diagnosed GD, antithyroid drugs for less than 3 months. From RNA extracted from PBMCs, the TCR library was made. This sample also belongs to another study, concerning T cells in Graves' hyperthyroidism and ophthalmopathy.

The source material was peripheral blood mononuclear cells (PBMCs), sampled at new diagnosis, from a patient treated with antithyroid drugs. The receptors stem from a man aged 30 to 45 with Graves disease.

This clonotype turned up a few times. The chain joins TRBV4-1 to TRBJ2-7; D is unclear. Looked up from germline, CDR1 is MGHRA and CDR2 is YSYEKL. This CDR3 has 13 amino acids. Deletions cut 4 bases from V and 6 bases from J, with 13 bases between. CDR3 bases: TGCGCCAGCAGCCCCTCGGCATCCAGCGAGCAGTACTTC. This encodes CASSPSASSEQYF.

This clonotype was counted only a few times. CDR3 bases: TGTGCCAGCAACCTAATGGGAGGGGACAATGAGCAGTTCTTC. Its translation is CASNLMGGDNEQFF. The V gene is TRBV27, the J gene TRBJ2-1, with 7 nucleotides matching TRBD2. The germline V gene encodes CDR1 MNHEY and CDR2 SMNVEV (reference sequence). The CDR3 length is 14 residues. With V trimmed by 7 bases and J by 5 bases, 8 bases remained unmatched.

This clonotype showed up many times. The CDR3 DNA reads TGTGCCAGTAGTACCGGGACAGCCTATGGCTACACCTTC. As protein: CASSTGTAYGYTF. J is TRBJ1-2 and V is TRBV19, with TRBD1 matching over 7 bases. Trimming at V came to 4 bases and at J to 4 bases, leaving 3 bases not matched to a gene. The CDR3 runs 13 residues. Looked up from germline, CDR1 is LNHDA and CDR2 is SQIVND (reference sequence).

CDR3: CATSRARDRGVNQPQHF. The CDR3 DNA reads TGTGCCACCAGCAGAGCCCGGGACCGAGGGGTTAACCAGCCCCAGCATTTT. The chain links TRBV15 to TRBJ1-5; TRBD1 might be the D (5 bases). The CDR3 runs 17 residues. Germline-derived CDR1 and CDR2 are LNHNV and YYDKDF (reference sequence). With 1 base removed from V and 7 bases from J, the gap between germline ends came to 20 bases. The full variable domain, rest sourced from reference TRBV15 and TRBJ1-5, is DAMVIQNPRYQVTQFGKPVTLSCSQTLNHNVMYWYQQKSSQAPKLLFHYYDKDFNNEADTPDNFQSRRPNTSFCFLDIRSPGLGDTAMYLCATSRARDRGVNQPQHFGDGTRLSIL.

In this sample, this clonotype turned up a few times. V is TRBV20-1 and J is TRBJ1-6; 7 bases align to TRBD1. This CDR3 has 14 residues. Trimming cost V 5 bases and J 8 bases; bases outside gene matches: 9. Germline CDR1 and CDR2: DFQATT and SNEGSKA (reference sequence). DNA of the CDR3: TGCAGTGCTCACATACAGGGGTTGTATTCACCCCTCCACTTT. Encoded protein: CSAHIQGLYSPLHF.

This clonotype was detected many times. This chain connects TRBV5-1 to TRBJ2-7; 9 bases map to TRBD2. Per germline, CDR1 SGHRS and CDR2 YFSETQ. V shed 2 bases and J 4 bases; nucleotides not matched to a gene: 7. This CDR3 is built from 15 residues. CDR3 DNA: TGCGCCAGCAGCTTTAGCGGGAGAAGATGGTACGAGCAGTACTTC. Protein: CASSFSGRRWYEQYF.

The chain recombines TRBV30 with TRBJ1-2; D is uncertain. The CDR3 has 15 amino acids. V was shortened by 0 bases and J by 2 bases, with 13 bases between the two germline ends. Germline V gene lookup returns CDR1 GTSNPN and CDR2 SVGIG (reference sequence). The chain's CDR3 is CAWSVRLRINYGYTF. The CDR3 nucleotides read TGTGCCTGGAGTGTACGGCTCCGAATCAACTATGGCTACACCTTC. The full variable domain, with the rest looked up from reference TRBV30 and TRBJ1-2, is SQTIHQWPATLVQPVGSPLSLECTVEGTSNPNLYWYRQAAGRGLQLLFYSVGIGQISSEVPQNLSASRPQDRQFILSSKKLLLSDSGFYLCAWSVRLRINYGYTFGSGTRLTVV.

This clonotype was counted a few times. The chain is built from TRBV2 and TRBJ1-6; no clear D. V dropped 4 bases and J dropped 14 bases, with 12 bases sitting between them. CDR3 size: 12 residues. Germline CDR1 and CDR2: SNHLY and FYNNEI. CDR3 in DNA: TGTGCCAGCAGTGGGCGGGAAGGGACCCTCCACTTT. Translation gives CASSGREGTLHF.

There are a few counts of this clonotype. The gene calls are TRBV19 and TRBJ1-2; D remains ambiguous. Germline V gene lookup returns CDR1 LNHDA and CDR2 SQIVND (reference sequence). CDR3 length: 13 residues. Trimming took 5 bases from V and 2 from J, leaving 9 bases between them. DNA for the CDR3: TGTGCCAGTAGTGTAGGACGGAACTATGGCTACACCTTC. Its protein is CASSVGRNYGYTF.

There are many counts of this clonotype. The chain employs TRBV11-2 and TRBJ2-7, with D perhaps given as TRBD1 or TRBD2 (5 bases each). Trimming removed 5 bases at V and 2 bases at J, with 16 bases between. This CDR3 comprises 15 residues. Germline V gene lookup returns CDR1 SGHAT and CDR2 FQNNGV. The CDR3 region is CASSLTGTLTYEQYF. The CDR3 DNA is TGTGCCAGCAGCCTTACCGGGACGTTGACCTACGAGCAGTACTTC.

The V and J genes are TRBV20-1 and TRBJ2-5, with 12 bases that match TRBD1. J lost 3 bases, V lost 8 bases, and 28 bases had no gene match. The CDR3 contains 21 residues. The germline CDR1 and CDR2 sequences are DFQATT and SNEGSKA (reference sequence). The CDR3 sequence: CSSYTTSGQGAVGAIEETQYF. The CDR3 DNA sequence: TGCAGTTCCTACACCACTTCGGGACAGGGGGCGGTCGGAGCCATCGAAGAGACCCAGTACTTC.

At least ten counts were recorded for this clonotype. The chain recombines TRBV7-8 with TRBJ1-2; weak D call: TRBD1 (5 bases). Between the trimmed V and J ends, which lost 4 bases and 3 bases, there was a span of 15 bases. The V gene's germline CDR1 is SGHVS and CDR2 FQNEAQ. This CDR3 has 15 residues. The DNA of the CDR3 is TGTGCCAGCAGCTCCCAGTTCGACAGTTACTATGGCTACACCTTC. It yields the protein CASSSQFDSYYGYTF.